The next 9 T cell receptor beta chains were all read from a single sample in a study of blood T cells in healthy people across ages. PCR was performed a second time for about 6 to 11 cycles using a sample-barcoded 5' primer and a J-beta primer mix. One entry per CDR3 protein results from TCRdb running MiXCR on the 5' RACE reads. The table lists about 1.5 million distinct CDR3 sequences, approximately 43% of them singletons, with approximately 4.1% in the top ten. Sequenced material: blood. These receptors all come from a woman aged 18-30 years in good health.

The CDR3 region has the DNA TGCAGCGTTTCAGGGGGCGCCTACGAGCAGTACTTC. Encoded protein: CSVSGGAYEQYF. V is TRBV29-1 and J is TRBJ2-7; 8 positions match TRBD1. In germline, CDR1 is SQVTM, CDR2 ANQGSEA. V shed 5 bases and J 2 bases; nucleotides not matched to a gene: 2. The CDR3 extends over 12 amino acids.

This clonotype was found many times. One end of the junction does not line up with germline, which may come from a read error. The J gene is TRBJ1-2, the V gene TRBV12-3 or TRBV12-4; D not certain. This CDR3 has 13 residues. CDR3 DNA sequence: TGCGCCAGCAGCTTCGGGGTTGACTATGGCTACACCTTC. Residues: CASSFGVDYGYTF.

The chain combines TRBV7-6 with TRBJ1-5; no clear D. This CDR3 is 15 amino acids long. CDR1 and CDR2 (germline): SGHVS, FNYEAQ. The V end was cut by 1 base, the J end by 6 bases, with 13 bases between. The CDR3 DNA follows: TGTGCCAGCAGCTTAGAGCGAGGGTCGGGTCAGCCCCAGCATTTT. The encoded protein is CASSLERGSGQPQHF.

This chain connects TRBV7-9 to TRBJ1-2, with D perhaps matching TRBD1 (5 bases). This CDR3 comprises 14 residues. Trimming cost V 5 bases and J 4 bases, with 14 bases left between them. Germline V lookup: CDR1 SEHNR, CDR2 FQNEAQ (reference sequence). The CDR3 DNA reads as TGTGCCAGCAGCAGACCGCAGGGCACCTATGGCTACACCTTC. Encoded protein: CASSRPQGTYGYTF.

This rearrangement joins TRBV25-1 to TRBJ2-3; 7 bases match TRBD2. Looked up from germline, CDR1 is MGHDK and CDR2 is SYGVNS. Trimming removed 5 bases from V and 2 bases from J; junction bases left unmatched: 4. CDR3 length: 14 residues. The chain's CDR3 is CASSRGEVTDTQYF. CDR3 DNA sequence: TGTGCCAGCAGTCGGGGGGAAGTCACAGATACGCAGTATTTT.

This clonotype was counted only a few times. The chain carries TRBV21-1 and TRBJ2-1; whether TRBD2, the table's D call, matches the DNA was not checked. TRBV21-1 is a documented pseudogene. The length of the CDR3 is 20 residues. CDR3 amino acids: CASSKAGRVLSRSAYNEQFF. The CDR3 DNA reads TGTGCCAGCAGCAAAGCAGGGAGGGTACTGTCGCGTAGTGCCTACAATGAGCAGTTCTTC.

V gene TRBV20-1 combines with J gene TRBJ2-3; the match to TRBD2 covers 10 bases. The germline gives CDR1 DFQATT, CDR2 SNEGSKA (reference sequence). V was pared by 6 bases and J by 7 bases, with 10 bases of the junction left unmatched. The CDR3 runs 14 residues. The CDR3: CSAPRSGRVNTQYF. CDR3 sequence (DNA): TGCAGTGCCCCTCGGAGCGGGAGGGTAAATACGCAGTATTTT.

The chain couples TRBV27 to TRBJ2-1; 11 bases are shared with TRBD2. Per the germline V gene, CDR1 is MNHEY and CDR2 is SMNVEV (reference sequence). The CDR3 has 16 residues. The junction had 8 bases not matched to a gene; V was cut back by 3 bases and J by 7 bases. The CDR3 DNA reads as TGTGCCAGCAGTTTTGAGCTAGCGGGAGGCGTGAATGAGCAGTTCTTC. Translation gives CASSFELAGGVNEQFF.

This clonotype was seen only a few times. J is TRBJ2-5 and V is TRBV9; TRBD2 matches 8 bases. This CDR3 has 18 residues. Germline V gives CDR1 SGDLS, CDR2 YYNGEE. V lost 3 bases and J lost 11; bases outside the gene matches: 24. The CDR3: CASSDPEDGAGGNNEQYF. The CDR3 DNA follows: TGTGCCAGCAGCGACCCGGAGGATGGGGCGGGGGGAAACAATGAGCAGTACTTC.